This T cell receptor (beta chain) was sequenced during a study of cytomegalovirus exposure and HLA in healthy donors. Comment on this clone: Its cognate antigen is unknown.

PCR involved 60 Vbeta and 13 Jbeta primers. Profiled with immunoSEQ multiplex PCR; TCRdb holds only in-frame clones, not every one. The table has around 140,000 clones, around 73% seen once; the top ten hold under 2%. Study-level points and caveats: Despite most TCR sequences being rare, some public TCRs occurred in many donors. Both high specificity and high sensitivity reportedly marked the classifier's diagnosis of cytomegalovirus status. In a later analysis, most CMV-associated TCR beta chains appeared HLA-restricted. The study assumed roughly uniform donor sequencing depth for presence/absence analyses.

Material for sequencing was PBMCs. The sequence came from a woman aged 18-30 years in good health and CMV-seronegative.

The CDR3 nucleotides are TGTGCCAGTGCGTATGACAGATACAATGAGCAGTTCTTC. Its protein is CASAYDRYNEQFF. This chain links TRBV19 with TRBJ2-1; TRBD1 is a possible D gene (5 bases). V was pared by 8 bases and J by 4 bases, with 12 bases between. The CDR3 contains 13 residues. Germline V CDR1 and CDR2: LNHDA, SQIVND (reference sequence).